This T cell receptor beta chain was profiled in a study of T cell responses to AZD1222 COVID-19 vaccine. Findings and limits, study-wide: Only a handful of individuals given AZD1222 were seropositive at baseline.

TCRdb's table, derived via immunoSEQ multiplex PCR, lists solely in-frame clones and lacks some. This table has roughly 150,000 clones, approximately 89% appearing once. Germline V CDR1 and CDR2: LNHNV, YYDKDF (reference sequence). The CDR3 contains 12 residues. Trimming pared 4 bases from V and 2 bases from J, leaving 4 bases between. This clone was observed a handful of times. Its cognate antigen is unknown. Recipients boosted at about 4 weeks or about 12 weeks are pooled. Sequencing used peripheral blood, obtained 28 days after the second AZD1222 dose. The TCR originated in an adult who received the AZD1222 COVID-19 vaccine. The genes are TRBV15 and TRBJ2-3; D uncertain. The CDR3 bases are TGTGCCACCAGCATTGACACAGATACGCAGTATTTT. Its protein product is CATSIDTDTQYF.